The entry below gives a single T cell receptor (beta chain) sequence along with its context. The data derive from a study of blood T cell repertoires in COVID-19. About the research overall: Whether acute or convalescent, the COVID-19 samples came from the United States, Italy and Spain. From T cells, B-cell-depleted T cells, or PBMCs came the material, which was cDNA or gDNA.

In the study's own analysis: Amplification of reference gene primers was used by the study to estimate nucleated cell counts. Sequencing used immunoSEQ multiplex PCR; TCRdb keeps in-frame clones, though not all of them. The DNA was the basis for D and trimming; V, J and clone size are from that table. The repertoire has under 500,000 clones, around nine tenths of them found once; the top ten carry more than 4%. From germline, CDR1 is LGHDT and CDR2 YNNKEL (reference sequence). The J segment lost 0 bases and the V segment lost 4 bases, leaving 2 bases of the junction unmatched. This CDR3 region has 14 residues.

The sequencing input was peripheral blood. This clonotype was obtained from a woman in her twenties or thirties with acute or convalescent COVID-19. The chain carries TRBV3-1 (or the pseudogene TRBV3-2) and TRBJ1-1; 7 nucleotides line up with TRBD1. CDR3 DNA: TGTGCCAGCAGCCGGGGACAGATGAACACTGAAGCTTTCTTT. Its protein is CASSRGQMNTEAFF.